Shown below are 29 T cell receptor beta chains from a single sample sequenced in a study of T cell responses to AZD1222 COVID-19 vaccine. TCRdb's copy holds only in-frame clones and misses some; the assay was immunoSEQ multiplex PCR. The sample lists some 140,000 clones; 80% to 90% were seen once. This material consisted of peripheral blood, taken 28 days after the second AZD1222 dose. These receptors came from an adult who received the AZD1222 COVID-19 vaccine.

V usage is TRBV11-2 and J usage is TRBJ2-3; 11 bases align to TRBD2. The trim removed 5 bases at V and 5 bases at J, leaving 9 bases unmatched. The CDR3 is made up of 16 amino acids. In germline, CDR1 is SGHAT, CDR2 FQNNGV. The CDR3 protein is CASSQTSGGVGDTQYF. In DNA, the CDR3 is TGTGCCAGCAGCCAAACTAGCGGGGGAGTCGGAGATACGCAGTATTTT.

The chain joins TRBV6-5 to TRBJ1-4; D may be TRBD1 (6 bases). The germline V gene has CDR1 MNHEY and CDR2 SVGAGI. This CDR3 contains 15 residues. V lost 6 bases to trimming and J lost 5 bases, with 16 bases between them. The CDR3 bases are TGTGCCAGCAGCGAGGGAGGGGGGAGAAATGAAAAACTGTTTTTT. Translated: CASSEGGGRNEKLFF.

J is TRBJ1-2 and V is TRBV9; D unclear. CDR3 length: 15 amino acids. Germline CDR1 is SGDLS and CDR2 is YYNGEE. V lost 3 bases, J lost 3 bases, and 15 bases lay in between. DNA for the CDR3: TGTGCCAGCAGCGCCACCTCTAGGGAGGACTATGGCTACACCTTC. Amino acid sequence: CASSATSREDYGYTF.

This chain uses TRBV15 with TRBJ1-1; unclear D gene. The CDR3 sequence is 15 residues long. In germline, CDR1 is LNHNV, CDR2 YYDKDF (reference sequence). V lost 0 bases, J lost 3 bases, and 11 bases lay in between. The CDR3 is CATSRDAKVDTEAFF. CDR3 DNA: TGTGCCACCAGCAGAGATGCGAAAGTGGACACTGAAGCTTTCTTT.

This rearrangement joins TRBV30 to TRBJ1-2; 12 positions agree with TRBD1. The CDR3 has 19 residues. Germline lookup yields CDR1 GTSNPN and CDR2 SVGIG (reference sequence). The junction had 17 bases not matched to a gene; V was cut back by 2 bases and J by 4 bases. Written as DNA, the CDR3 is TGTGCCTGGAGTCCATCTCTTACCCCGGGACAGGGGGCAGGCTATGGCTACACCTTC. Protein sequence: CAWSPSLTPGQGAGYGYTF.

CDR3 sequence: CASRIGLAGNNEQFF. The CDR3 coding sequence is TGTGCCAGCAGAATAGGACTAGCGGGGAACAATGAGCAGTTCTTC. The chain combines TRBV5-6 with TRBJ2-1; 12 positions agree with TRBD2. Per the germline V gene, CDR1 is SGHDT and CDR2 is YYEEEE. This CDR3 is built from 15 residues. V shed 5 bases, J shed 5 bases, and the junction held 5 bases outside the gene matches.

The rearrangement uses TRBV12-3 or TRBV12-4 and TRBJ1-3; D is possibly TRBD1 (6 bases). This CDR3 contains 13 residues. The germline V and J ends were trimmed by 6 bases and 1 base, with 7 bases remaining between them. In DNA form, the CDR3 reads TGTGCCAGCAGCGGACAGTCTGGAAACACCATATATTTT. Its translation is CASSGQSGNTIYF.

The rearrangement links TRBV4-1 to TRBJ1-5; D uncertain. The CDR3 is 15 residues long. The V and J ends lost 0 bases and 7 bases respectively, with 13 bases between them. Germline loops: CDR1 MGHRA, CDR2 YSYEKL. The CDR3 reads CASSQERASLQPQHF. The CDR3 DNA reads as TGCGCCAGCAGCCAAGAGAGGGCCAGCCTCCAGCCCCAGCATTTT.

The chain employs TRBV19 and TRBJ1-3, with 8 nucleotides matching TRBD1. CDR3 length: 16 amino acids. The V and J ends lost 9 bases and 4 bases, in that order; junction bases with no gene match: 14. Germline values: CDR1 LNHDA, CDR2 SQIVND (reference sequence). The CDR3 loop is CASSSTGVRWGNTIYF. The CDR3 bases are TGTGCCAGCTCCTCGACAGGGGTCCGTTGGGGAAACACCATATATTTT.

This chain connects TRBV5-5 to TRBJ2-5; 9 bases match TRBD1. V lost 4 bases and J lost 5; bases outside the gene matches: 3. The CDR3 has 13 residues. Germline-derived CDR1 and CDR2 are SGHKS and YYEKEE (reference sequence). The CDR3 coding sequence is TGTGCCAGCAGCGGGACAGGGAAGGAGACCCAGTACTTC. This translates into CASSGTGKETQYF.

This sequence joins TRBV19 and TRBJ2-3, with 9 bases fitting TRBD2. The CDR3 length is 15 residues. The germline V gene has CDR1 LNHDA and CDR2 SQIVND (reference sequence). The V and J ends lost 4 bases and 1 base, in that order; junction bases with no gene match: 3. CDR3 in DNA: TGTGCCAGTAGTACTAGCGGGGTACGCACAGATACGCAGTATTTT. It translates to CASSTSGVRTDTQYF.

CDR3 coding DNA: TGTGCCAGCAGTGAACACGGGGCTGGAAACACCATATATTTT. Translated: CASSEHGAGNTIYF. J is TRBJ1-3 and V is TRBV25-1, with D unresolved. The CDR3 totals 14 residues. CDR1 and CDR2 from the germline V gene are MGHDK and SYGVNS. Trimming took off 2 bases at V and 2 bases at J, with 7 bases between the two ends.

This clone was observed a handful of times. The chain joins TRBV24-1 to TRBJ2-3, with no clear D. Trimming left V 3 bases short and J 4 bases short, with 4 bases between. The CDR3 consists of 12 residues. Germline V gene sequence: CDR1 KGHDR, CDR2 SFDVKD. DNA of the CDR3: TGTGCCACCAGTGATGTGTCAGATACGCAGTATTTT. This sequence encodes CATSDVSDTQYF.

The J gene is TRBJ1-2, the V gene TRBV6-5; D remains ambiguous. CDR3 size: 15 residues. The ends were cut back, 4 bases at V and 4 bases at J, with 16 bases in the middle. Germline loops: CDR1 MNHEY, CDR2 SVGAGI. CDR3 protein: CASSLIYGSLYGYTF. The CDR3 DNA reads as TGTGCCAGCAGTTTGATATACGGGAGTCTCTATGGCTACACCTTC.

The CDR3 loop reads CASRPAGVFYEQYF. The CDR3 bases are TGTGCCAGTAGACCCGCGGGGGTATTCTACGAGCAGTACTTC. This chain joins TRBV19 and TRBJ2-7; TRBD2 matches 7 bases. The CDR3 contains 14 residues. Germline CDR1 LNHDA, CDR2 SQIVND (reference sequence). V gave up 6 bases and J gave up 3 bases; unmatched junction bases: 8. The whole variable domain, remainder taken from reference TRBV19 and TRBJ2-7, is DGGITQSPKYLFRKEGQNVTLSCEQNLNHDAMYWYRQDPGQGLRLIYYSQIVNDFQKGDIAEGYSVSREKKESFPLTVTSAQKNPTAFYLCASRPAGVFYEQYFGPGTRLTVT.

This rearrangement joins TRBV7-9 to TRBJ2-3; 9 nucleotides match TRBD2. The CDR3 contains 15 residues. The germline V gene encodes CDR1 SEHNR and CDR2 FQNEAQ (reference sequence). V trimming: 3 bases; J trimming: 2 bases; junction bases outside the gene matches: 3. CDR3 in DNA: TGTGCCAGCAGCTTCGGGACTAGCTTCACAGATACGCAGTATTTT. Protein sequence: CASSFGTSFTDTQYF.

The chain couples TRBV4-2 to TRBJ1-6; D is unresolved. Per the germline V gene, CDR1 is LGHNA and CDR2 is YNFKEQ. CDR3 size: 15 residues. Trimming removed 4 bases from V and 5 bases from J, with 12 bases in between. CDR3 nucleotides: TGTGCCAGCAGCCCTTTCGCGTCTGATAATTCACCCCTCCACTTT. Translated: CASSPFASDNSPLHF.

The chain links TRBV11-2 to TRBJ2-5; D may match TRBD1 or TRBD2 (5 bases each). The germline V and J ends were trimmed by 6 bases and 1 base, with 15 bases remaining between them. In germline, CDR1 is SGHAT, CDR2 FQNNGV. This CDR3 spans 15 amino acids. CDR3 loop: CASRPVAGAQETQYF. For the CDR3, the DNA is TGTGCCAGCAGACCGGTAGCCGGGGCCCAAGAGACCCAGTACTTC.

The CDR3 protein is CAWSVGIGYTF. The CDR3 DNA reads as TGTGCCTGGAGTGTAGGGATAGGCTACACCTTC. This chain joins TRBV30 and TRBJ1-2; D uncertain. The CDR3 consists of 11 residues. V shed 0 bases and J shed 8 bases, with 7 bases lying between them. Germline V gene data show CDR1 as GTSNPN and CDR2 as SVGIG (reference sequence).

This clone was found once. The chain uses TRBV5-1 and TRBJ2-7, with a weak D call TRBD1 (6 bases). The CDR3 is 17 amino acids. The ends were cut back, 0 bases at V and 4 bases at J, with 20 bases in the middle. CDR1 is SGHRS, CDR2 YFSETQ, per germline. CDR3 loop: CASSLDRLGHLLYEQYF. DNA for the CDR3: TGCGCCAGCAGCTTGGATCGCTTGGGACATCTACTTTACGAGCAGTACTTC.

The chain links TRBV18 to TRBJ1-2, with a weak D call TRBD1 (5 bases). The V gene lost 3 bases and the J gene lost 5 bases, with 16 bases spanning the gap. The CDR3 runs to 15 residues. CDR1 and CDR2 from the germline V gene are KGHSH and LQKENI. The CDR3 here is CASSPAPGGVYGYTF. The CDR3 region has the DNA TGTGCCAGCTCACCCGCCCCCGGAGGGGTGTATGGCTACACCTTC.

This clone was seen a handful of times. This chain joins TRBV4-1 and TRBJ1-2; TRBD1 is a possible D gene (6 bases). The CDR3 runs 13 residues. CDR1 MGHRA and CDR2 YSYEKL come from the germline V gene. Trimming shortened V by 4 bases and J by 8 bases, and 14 bases separated the two germline ends. CDR3 loop: CASSLAGGAGYTF. CDR3 coding DNA: TGCGCCAGCAGCCTGGCCGGGGGGGCCGGCTACACCTTC.

This chain connects TRBV1 to TRBJ2-7; the listed D gene, TRBD1, was not tested against the DNA. TRBV1 is a documented pseudogene. This CDR3 has 18 amino acids. CDR3 bases: TGCACCAGCAGCCAAACAGGCACCCCGAAATATACTTCCTACGAGCAGTACTTC. Encoded protein: CTSSQTGTPKYTSYEQYF.

The V gene is TRBV11-2, the J gene TRBJ1-1; D call uncertain. The CDR3 covers 14 residues. Germline CDR1 reads SGHAT; CDR2 reads FQNNGV. Trimming stripped 3 bases from V and 3 bases from J, with 11 bases between. CDR3 loop: CASSLGSIYTEAFF. The DNA of the CDR3 is TGTGCCAGCAGCTTGGGGTCGATTTACACTGAAGCTTTCTTT.

V usage is TRBV5-1 and J usage is TRBJ2-3; TRBD2 agrees at 10 bases. Germline-derived CDR1 and CDR2 are SGHRS and YFSETQ. CDR3 length equals 15 residues. Trimming cost V 3 bases and J 4 bases; bases outside gene matches: 5. Here the CDR3 reads CASSSGTSAADTQYF. The CDR3 bases are TGCGCCAGCAGCTCCGGGACTAGCGCGGCAGATACGCAGTATTTT.

The chain employs TRBV21-1 and TRBJ2-2; TRBD2, the D gene given by the table, was not confirmed from the DNA. TRBV21-1 is an annotated pseudogene. CDR3 length equals 15 residues. Written as DNA, the CDR3 is TGTGCCAGCAGCAAGGTTGAACTAGCGTCCGGGGAGCTGTTTTTT. Protein product: CASSKVELASGELFF.

The genes are TRBV5-8 and TRBJ1-5, with D perhaps matching TRBD1 (6 bases). CDR3 length: 14 amino acids. V lost 4 bases and J 4 bases, leaving 12 bases between the germline ends. Germline loops: CDR1 SGHTS, CDR2 YDEGEE. This CDR3 reads CASSAGQRNQPQHF. CDR3 coding DNA: TGTGCCAGCAGCGCCGGACAGAGAAATCAGCCCCAGCATTTT. The full variable domain, its missing parts supplied by reference TRBV5-8 and TRBJ1-5, is EAGVTQSPTHLIKTRGQQATLRCSPISGHTSVYWYQQALGLGLQFLLWYDEGEERNRGNFPPRFSGRQFPNYSSELNVNALELEDSALYLCASSAGQRNQPQHFGDGTRLSIL.

The V call is TRBV6-1, the J call TRBJ1-5, with D uncertain. Trimming removed 1 base at V and 6 bases at J, with 10 bases between. The CDR3 consists of 14 residues. The germline CDR1 and CDR2 sequences are MNHNS and SASEGT. CDR3 DNA sequence: TGTGCCAGCAGTGAAGGGGTGGGGTCTCAGCCCCAGCATTTT. Its protein is CASSEGVGSQPQHF.

The chain recombines TRBV6-6 with TRBJ2-3; D might be TRBD2 (6 bases). Germline V CDR1 and CDR2: MNHNY, SVGAGI (reference sequence). The ends were cut back, 6 bases at V and 0 bases at J, with 7 bases in the middle. This CDR3 is built from 13 residues. This chain's CDR3 is CASRGTSTDTQYF. The CDR3, as DNA: TGTGCCAGCAGAGGGACTAGCACAGATACGCAGTATTTT.